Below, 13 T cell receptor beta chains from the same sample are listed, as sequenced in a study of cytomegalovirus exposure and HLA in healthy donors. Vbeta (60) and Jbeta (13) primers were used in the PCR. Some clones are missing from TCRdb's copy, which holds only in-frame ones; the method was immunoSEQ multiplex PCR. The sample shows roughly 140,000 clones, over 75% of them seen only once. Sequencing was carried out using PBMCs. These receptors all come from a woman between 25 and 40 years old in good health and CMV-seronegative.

The CDR3, as DNA: TGTGCCAGCAGCTACCACAGGGGGCAGACTGAAGCTTTCTTT. Translated: CASSYHRGQTEAFF. The rearrangement joins TRBV7-2 to TRBJ1-1; 9 positions agree with TRBD1. Looked up from germline, CDR1 is SGHTA and CDR2 is FQGNSA. The CDR3 runs 14 residues. Trimming at V came to 4 bases and at J to 5 bases, leaving 5 bases not matched to a gene.

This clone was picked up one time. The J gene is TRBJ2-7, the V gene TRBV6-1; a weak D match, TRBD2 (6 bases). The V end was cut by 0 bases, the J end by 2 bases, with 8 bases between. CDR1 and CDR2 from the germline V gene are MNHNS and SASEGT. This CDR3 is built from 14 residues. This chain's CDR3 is CASSEAWEAYEQYF. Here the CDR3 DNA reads TGTGCCAGCAGTGAAGCGTGGGAGGCCTACGAGCAGTACTTC.

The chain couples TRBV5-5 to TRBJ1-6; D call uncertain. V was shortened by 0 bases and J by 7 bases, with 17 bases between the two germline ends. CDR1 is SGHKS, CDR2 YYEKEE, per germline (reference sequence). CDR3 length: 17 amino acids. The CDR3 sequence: CASSLAGREGKNSPLHF. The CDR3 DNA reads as TGTGCCAGCAGCTTGGCTGGGAGGGAGGGCAAAAATTCACCCCTCCACTTT.

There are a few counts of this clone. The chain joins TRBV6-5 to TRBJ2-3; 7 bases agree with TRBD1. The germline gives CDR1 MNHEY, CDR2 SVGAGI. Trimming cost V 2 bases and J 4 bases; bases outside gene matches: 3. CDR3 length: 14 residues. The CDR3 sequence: CASSYLTGADTQYF. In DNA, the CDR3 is TGTGCCAGCAGTTACCTCACAGGGGCAGATACGCAGTATTTT.

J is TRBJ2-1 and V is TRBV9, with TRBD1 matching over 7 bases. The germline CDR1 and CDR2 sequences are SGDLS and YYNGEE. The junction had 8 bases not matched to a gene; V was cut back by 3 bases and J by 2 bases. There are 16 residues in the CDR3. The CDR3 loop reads CASSATGASTYNEQFF. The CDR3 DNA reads TGTGCCAGCAGCGCCACAGGGGCCTCCACCTACAATGAGCAGTTCTTC. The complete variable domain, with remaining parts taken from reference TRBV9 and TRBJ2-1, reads DSGVTQTPKHLITATGQRVTLRCSPRSGDLSVYWYQQSLDQGLQFLIQYYNGEERAKGNILERFSAQQFPDLHSELNLSSLELGDSALYFCASSATGASTYNEQFFGPGTRLTVL.

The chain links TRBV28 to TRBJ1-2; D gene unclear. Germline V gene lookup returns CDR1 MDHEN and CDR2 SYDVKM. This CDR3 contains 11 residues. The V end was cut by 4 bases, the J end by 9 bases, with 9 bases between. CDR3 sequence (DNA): TGTGCCAGCAGTTACCACTACCGCTACACCTTC. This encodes CASSYHYRYTF.

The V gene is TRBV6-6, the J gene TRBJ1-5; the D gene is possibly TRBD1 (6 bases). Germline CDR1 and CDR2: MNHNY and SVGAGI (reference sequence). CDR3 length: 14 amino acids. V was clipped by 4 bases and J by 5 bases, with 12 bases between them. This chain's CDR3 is CASSFPGVDQPQHF. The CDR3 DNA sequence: TGTGCCAGCAGTTTCCCAGGGGTGGATCAGCCCCAGCATTTT.

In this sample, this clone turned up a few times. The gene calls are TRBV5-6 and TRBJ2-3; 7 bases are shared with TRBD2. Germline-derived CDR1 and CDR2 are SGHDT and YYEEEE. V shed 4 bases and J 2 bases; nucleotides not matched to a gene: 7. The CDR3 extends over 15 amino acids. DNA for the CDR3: TGTGCCAGCAGCCCTGGGGGGGTGCCCACAGATACGCAGTATTTT. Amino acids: CASSPGGVPTDTQYF.

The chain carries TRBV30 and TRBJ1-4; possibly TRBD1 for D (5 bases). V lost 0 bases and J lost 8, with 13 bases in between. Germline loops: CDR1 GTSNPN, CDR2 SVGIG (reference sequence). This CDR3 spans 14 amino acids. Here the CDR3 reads CAWSVSRVGEKLFF. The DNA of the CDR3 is TGTGCCTGGAGTGTATCCAGGGTAGGCGAAAAACTGTTTTTT.

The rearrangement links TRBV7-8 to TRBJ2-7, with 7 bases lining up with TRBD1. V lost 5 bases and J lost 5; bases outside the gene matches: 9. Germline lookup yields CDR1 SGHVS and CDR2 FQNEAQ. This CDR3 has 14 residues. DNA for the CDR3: TGTGCCAGCAGCCACAACAGGGGCGACGACGAGCAGTACTTC. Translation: CASSHNRGDDEQYF.

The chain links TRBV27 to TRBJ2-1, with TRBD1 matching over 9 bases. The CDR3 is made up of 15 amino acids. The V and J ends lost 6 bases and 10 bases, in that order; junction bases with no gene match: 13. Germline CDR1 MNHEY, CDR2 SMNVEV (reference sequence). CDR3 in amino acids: CASRGTRDRALEQFF. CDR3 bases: TGTGCCAGCAGGGGGACCCGGGACAGGGCCCTAGAGCAGTTCTTC.

The CDR3 coding sequence is TGTGCCACAGGGGGATTGTTGGAAGCTTTCTTT. As protein: CATGGLLEAFF. The V gene is TRBV19, the J gene TRBJ1-1; the match to TRBD1 covers 7 bases. J lost 8 bases, V lost 10 bases, and 7 bases had no gene match. The CDR3 has 11 amino acids. CDR1 and CDR2 from the germline V gene are LNHDA and SQIVND (reference sequence). The whole variable domain, remainder taken from reference TRBV19 and TRBJ1-1, is DGGITQSPKYLFRKEGQNVTLSCEQNLNHDAMYWYRQDPGQGLRLIYYSQIVNDFQKGDIAEGYSVSREKKESFPLTVTSAQKNPTAFYLCATGGLLEAFFGQGTRLTVV.

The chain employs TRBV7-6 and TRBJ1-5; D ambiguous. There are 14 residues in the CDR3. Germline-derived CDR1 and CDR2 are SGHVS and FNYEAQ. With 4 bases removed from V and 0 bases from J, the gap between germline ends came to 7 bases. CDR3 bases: TGTGCCAGCAGCTCCTACGGTAGCAATCAGCCCCAGCATTTT. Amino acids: CASSSYGSNQPQHF.